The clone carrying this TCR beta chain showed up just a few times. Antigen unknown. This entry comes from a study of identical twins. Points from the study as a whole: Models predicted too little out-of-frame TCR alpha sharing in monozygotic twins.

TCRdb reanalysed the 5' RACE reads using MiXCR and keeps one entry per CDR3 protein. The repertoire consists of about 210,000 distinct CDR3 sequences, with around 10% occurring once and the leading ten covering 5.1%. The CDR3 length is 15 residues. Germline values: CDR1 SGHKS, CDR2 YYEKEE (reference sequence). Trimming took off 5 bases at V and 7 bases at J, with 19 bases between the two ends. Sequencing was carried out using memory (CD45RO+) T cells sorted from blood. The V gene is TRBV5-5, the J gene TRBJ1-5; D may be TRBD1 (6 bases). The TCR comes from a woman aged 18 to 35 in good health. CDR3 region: CASRRSDSWSQPQHF. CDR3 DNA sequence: TGTGCCAGCAGACGTTCGGACAGCTGGTCCCAGCCCCAGCATTTT. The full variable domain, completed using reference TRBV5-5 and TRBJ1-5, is DAGVTQSPTHLIKTRGQQVTLRCSPISGHKSVSWYQQVLGQGPQFIFQYYEKEERGRGNFPDRFSARQFPNYSSELNVNALLLGDSALYLCASRRSDSWSQPQHFGDGTRLSIL.